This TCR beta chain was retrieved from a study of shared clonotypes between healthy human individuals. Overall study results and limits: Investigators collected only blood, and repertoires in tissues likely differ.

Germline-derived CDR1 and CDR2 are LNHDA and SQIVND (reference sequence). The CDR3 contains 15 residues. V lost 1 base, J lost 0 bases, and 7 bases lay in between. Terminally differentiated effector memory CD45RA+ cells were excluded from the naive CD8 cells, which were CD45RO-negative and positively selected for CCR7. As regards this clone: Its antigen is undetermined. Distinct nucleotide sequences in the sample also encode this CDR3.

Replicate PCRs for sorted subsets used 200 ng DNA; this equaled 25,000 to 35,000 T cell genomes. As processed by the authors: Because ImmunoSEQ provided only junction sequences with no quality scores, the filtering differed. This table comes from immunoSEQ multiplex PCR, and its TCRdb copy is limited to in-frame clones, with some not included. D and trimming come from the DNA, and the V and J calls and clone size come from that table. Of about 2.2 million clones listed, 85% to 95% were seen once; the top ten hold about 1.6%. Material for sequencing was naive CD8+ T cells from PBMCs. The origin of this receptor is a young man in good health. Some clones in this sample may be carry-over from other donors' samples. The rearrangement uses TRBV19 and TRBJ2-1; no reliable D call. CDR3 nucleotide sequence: TGTGCCAGTAGTATAGTCCAGAGCTCCTACAATGAGCAGTTCTTC. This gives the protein CASSIVQSSYNEQFF.